Listed here are 14 T cell receptor beta chains from one sample, sequenced in a study of human T cells and chemical hapten exposure. Time point defined: patch test 1, 2 weeks after DPC sensitization. This sample's treatment: therapeutic diphenylcyclopropenone sensitization with weekly scalp DPC. TCRdb redid the calling of the RACE reads with MiXCR, one entry per CDR3 protein. The sample carries roughly 380,000 distinct CDR3 sequences, approximately 4.4% recorded once. The material was whole blood, obtained in connection with sensitization to the hapten diphenylcyclopropenone (DPC). The receptors stem from a woman between 45 and 65 years old with alopecia areata. Some clones in this sample may be carry-over from other donors' samples.

This clonotype was counted a few times. The V call is TRBV20-1, the J call TRBJ1-1; D gene unclear. The CDR3 has 11 residues. Trimming removed 3 bases from V and 4 bases from J, with 6 bases in between. Germline CDR1 reads DFQATT; CDR2 reads SNEGSKA (reference sequence). Here the CDR3 DNA reads TGCAGTGCTAGTGATGGCACTGAAGCTTTCTTT. Its translation is CSASDGTEAFF.

Many counts were recorded for this clonotype. V is TRBV12-3 or TRBV12-4 and J is TRBJ1-3, with TRBD1 identical over 7 bases. The V segment lost 6 bases and the J segment 0 bases; nucleotides outside the gene matches: 8. CDR3 length: 16 amino acids. The CDR3 DNA follows: TGTGCCAGCAGCTTAACAGGGGCCAGCTCTGGAAACACCATATATTTT. Translated: CASSLTGASSGNTIYF.

This clonotype came up many times. V is TRBV27 and J is TRBJ2-5; 12 bases are shared with TRBD2. The CDR3 consists of 17 residues. The germline V gene has CDR1 MNHEY and CDR2 SMNVEV (reference sequence). With V trimmed by 5 bases and J by 1 base, 8 bases remained unmatched. The CDR3 here is CASSPGRGLAGQETQYF. CDR3 in DNA: TGTGCCAGCAGTCCCGGTAGGGGACTAGCGGGCCAAGAGACCCAGTACTTC.

This clonotype was detected ten times or more. V and J are TRBV3-1 and TRBJ1-2; 9 bases are shared with TRBD1. The germline gives CDR1 LGHDT, CDR2 YNNKEL (reference sequence). The V and J ends lost 1 base and 8 bases, in that order; junction bases with no gene match: 11. The CDR3 is made up of 16 amino acids. CDR3 region: CASSQVLRDRVAGYTF. The DNA for the CDR3 is TGTGCCAGCAGCCAAGTTCTCCGGGACAGGGTAGCGGGCTACACCTTC.

On this clonotype itself: This clone may be a read error of a much larger clone one base away. The chain is built from TRBV7-2 and TRBJ2-3, with D perhaps assigned TRBD1 or TRBD2 (5 bases each). This CDR3 contains 14 residues. CDR1 and CDR2 from the germline V gene are SGHTA and FQGNSA. For the CDR3, the DNA is TGTGCCAGCAGCTTCCGGGGCACCACAGATATGCAGTATTTT. Its protein product is CASSFRGTTDMQYF.

This clonotype was detected only a few times. V usage is TRBV4-1 and J usage is TRBJ2-3; TRBD2 aligns across 10 bases. The CDR3 extends over 16 amino acids. The J segment lost 3 bases and the V segment lost 2 bases, leaving 5 bases of the junction unmatched. Per the germline V gene, CDR1 is MGHRA and CDR2 is YSYEKL. The chain's CDR3 is CASSQLAGVSTDTQYF. Written as DNA, the CDR3 is TGCGCCAGCAGCCAACTAGCGGGGGTTAGTACAGATACGCAGTATTTT.

The chain is built from TRBV6-5 and TRBJ1-1; a weak D match, TRBD1 (6 bases). CDR1 is MNHEY and CDR2 is SVGAGI in the germline V gene. Trimming took off 4 bases at V and 3 bases at J, with 12 bases between the two ends. The CDR3 has 14 amino acids. CDR3 sequence (DNA): TGTGCCAGCAGTTGGCGGGGGCGGGACACTGAAGCTTTCTTT. It yields the protein CASSWRGRDTEAFF.

This clonotype was counted many times. The rearrangement uses TRBV27 and TRBJ2-3; 8 positions agree with TRBD1. CDR1 and CDR2 (germline): MNHEY, SMNVEV (reference sequence). V lost 2 bases to trimming and J lost 5 bases; unmatched junction nucleotides: 3. The CDR3 consists of 14 residues. The CDR3 DNA follows: TGTGCCAGCAGTTTACAGGGGGCTAAAGATACGCAGTATTTT. This gives the protein CASSLQGAKDTQYF.

This clonotype was counted a single time. The conserved phenylalanine or tryptophan is not found at the CDR3 terminus, so this likely reflects a read error. This chain joins TRBV7-9 and TRBJ1-2; a possible D gene is TRBD1 (6 bases). The V gene's germline CDR1 is SEHNR and CDR2 FQNEAQ (reference sequence). The V end lost 4 bases, the J end lost 0 bases, and 15 bases lay between the germline ends. The CDR3 loop spans 16 amino acids. CDR3 region: CASSSSDRSTNYGYTY. For the CDR3, the DNA is TGTGCCAGCAGCTCAAGCGACAGGAGCACTAACTATGGCTACACCTAC.

This clonotype has a handful of counts. The chain employs TRBV20-1 and TRBJ2-1; TRBD2 aligns across 10 bases. CDR3 size: 15 residues. V dropped 3 bases and J dropped 4; count of bases not matched to a gene: 6. CDR1 and CDR2 (germline): DFQATT, SNEGSKA (reference sequence). CDR3 sequence (DNA): TGCAGTGCTAGTTCTCTAGCGGGGGTATACAATGAGCAGTTCTTC. It specifies CSASSLAGVYNEQFF.

The chain employs TRBV27 and TRBJ1-3, with 7 bases aligning to TRBD1. V lost 5 bases and J lost 0; bases outside the gene matches: 7. CDR1 MNHEY and CDR2 SMNVEV come from the germline V gene (reference sequence). The CDR3 covers 16 residues. The CDR3 nucleotides read TGTGCCAGCAGTCCCAGGGACAGCTACTCTGGAAACACCATATATTTT. Amino acids: CASSPRDSYSGNTIYF.

This clonotype was seen at least ten times. The V call is TRBV18, the J call TRBJ2-5, with 12 bases aligning to TRBD1. Germline V gives CDR1 KGHSH, CDR2 LQKENI. This CDR3 has 17 amino acids. V gave up 3 bases and J gave up 2 bases; unmatched junction bases: 7. CDR3 loop: CASSPYPGQGAQETQYF. CDR3 bases: TGTGCCAGCTCACCCTATCCGGGACAGGGGGCTCAAGAGACCCAGTACTTC. Full variable domain (remainder filled in from reference TRBV18 and TRBJ2-5): NAGVMQNPRHLVRRRGQEARLRCSPMKGHSHVYWYRQLPEEGLKFMVYLQKENIIDESGMPKERFSAEFPKEGPSILRIQQVVRGDSAAYFCASSPYPGQGAQETQYFGPGTRLLVL.

This clonotype was counted ten times or more. The V and J genes are TRBV7-2 and TRBJ1-1; D ambiguous. The CDR3 loop spans 13 amino acids. Looked up from germline, CDR1 is SGHTA and CDR2 is FQGNSA. V lost 1 base, J lost 11 bases, and 14 bases lay in between. CDR3 DNA sequence: TGTGCCAGCAGCTTAGAGACCCGCTTTGGGGCTTTCTTT. Translation gives CASSLETRFGAFF.

This clonotype was counted many times. The rearrangement links TRBV5-1 to TRBJ2-3, with D possibly being TRBD1 (5 bases). The V and J ends lost 4 bases and 1 base respectively, with 19 bases between them. The CDR3 runs 17 residues. The V gene's germline CDR1 is SGHRS and CDR2 YFSETQ. The CDR3 region is CASSPSGARGRTDTQYF. The DNA for the CDR3 is TGCGCCAGCAGCCCGTCTGGGGCTCGCGGTCGCACAGATACGCAGTATTTT.